A single T cell receptor (beta chain) is shown here with its context. Its matching antigen is unknown. The CDR3 sequence is 16 residues long. V was clipped by 0 bases and J by 3 bases, with 14 bases between them. Germline V gives CDR1 MGHRA, CDR2 YSYEKL. The PCR used 60 Vbeta and 13 Jbeta primers. Libraries were prepared by immunoSEQ multiplex PCR; TCRdb keeps only in-frame clonotypes and omits some of them. The sample holds roughly 98,000 clones, 75% to 80% seen once. The data were taken from a study of cytomegalovirus exposure and HLA in healthy donors. Study overall: From donors who were HLA-typed, an early data release held 65 million to 85 million unique TCRs. There were 300 to 400 genotyped donors. Of these, about 86% fell in the genetic ancestry cluster associated with self-reported Caucasian donors.

Study-wide findings and caveats: In an earlier analysis, productive rearrangement rates for most beta V segments clustered near 87% or 30%.

The specimen was PBMCs. J is TRBJ1-1 and V is TRBV4-1; D is ambiguous. The receptor was isolated from a female donor in good health and CMV-seronegative. CDR3 bases: TGCGCCAGCAGCCAAGATCCTCCGGGTACCTACACTGAAGCTTTCTTT. Translation gives CASSQDPPGTYTEAFF.